Listed here is a single T cell receptor beta chain. This CDR3 has 14 residues. Germline V gives CDR1 LNHNV, CDR2 YYDKDF (reference sequence). V was pared by 0 bases and J by 3 bases, with 8 bases between. This entry belongs to a study of blood T cell repertoires in COVID-19. Original analysis: From reference gene primer amplification, estimates of nucleated cell counts were derived. Sequencing was performed with immunoSEQ multiplex PCR; in TCRdb, only in-frame clones are kept and a portion is missing. D and trimming were read from the DNA, whereas the V and J calls and clone size are those reported in that table. The sample holds approximately 300,000 clones, roughly 90% seen once. All recovered Cohort 3 donors got two negative PCRs, got clearance, or saw symptom resolution.

The receptor comes from a man aged 55-75 years who had recovered from COVID-19. The sample comprised PBMCs or T cells enriched from blood (not recorded which). The V and J genes are TRBV15 and TRBJ1-1; no firm D call. This CDR3 is CATSRDRGYTEAFF. CDR3 bases: TGTGCCACCAGCAGAGATCGAGGGTACACTGAAGCTTTCTTT.